The present T cell receptor (beta chain) was sequenced within a study of technical replicates of blood from a handful of donors. Germline CDR1 SGHRS, CDR2 YFSETQ. Trimming stripped 0 bases from V and 3 bases from J, with 7 bases between. This CDR3 is built from 13 residues. Profiled with immunoSEQ multiplex PCR; TCRdb holds only in-frame clones, not every one. Altogether around 84,000 clones are present, approximately 92% being singletons, with the ten largest covering approximately 0.25%. The chain carries TRBV5-1 and TRBJ2-7; D is perhaps TRBD2 (6 bases). Sequenced material: T cells isolated from PBMCs. This TCR was sampled from a human donor in good health. The CDR3 bases are TGCGCCAGCAGCTTGGTTAGCGGCTACGAGCAGTACTTC. Amino acid sequence: CASSLVSGYEQYF. The complete variable domain, with remaining parts taken from reference TRBV5-1 and TRBJ2-7, reads KAGVTQTPRYLIKTRGQQVTLSCSPISGHRSVSWYQQTPGQGLQFLFEYFSETQRNKGNFPGRFSGRQFSNSRSEMNVSTLELGDSALYLCASSLVSGYEQYFGPGTRLTVT.